What follows is one TCR beta chain and its context. Its antigen is undetermined. Losses at the gene ends were 1 base for V and 7 bases for J; bases not matched to a gene: 13. The germline V gene encodes CDR1 WNHNN and CDR2 SYGVQD (reference sequence). CDR3 length: 17 amino acids. The data are from a study of T cell responses to AZD1222 COVID-19 vaccine. Assay: immunoSEQ multiplex PCR; the TCRdb copy retains only in-frame clones and omits some. The table has fewer than 100,000 clones, just over 90% seen once. General study results and limits: Spike was spanned by vaccine-associated CD4 TCRs, which were dominant at 160-218 and 743-854. The breadth and depth of Spike-specific TCRs increased once two AZD1222 doses had been given.

The sequence was collected from an adult in good health. The starting material was peripheral blood, obtained on day 0 of AZD1222 vaccination. The chain is built from TRBV10-1 and TRBJ2-1; 7 bases agree with TRBD2. Here the CDR3 reads CASSELLRDYTNNEQFF. CDR3 coding DNA: TGCGCCAGCAGTGAGTTGCTCCGGGACTACACTAATAATGAGCAGTTCTTC.